What follows describes a single TCR beta chain. A read error may explain this, as a much larger clone is one base away. The blood sample predates any ophthalmopathy symptoms, coming from first hyperthyroidism diagnosis. The V and J ends lost 0 bases and 11 bases respectively, with 17 bases between them. The length of the CDR3 is 15 residues. The germline V gene has CDR1 MNHGY and CDR2 SAAAGT. Amplification targeted TCR beta CDR3 regions from RNA transcripts. First-round RT-PCR of the TCR CDR3 relied on the HTBI primer set. From the multiplex PCR reads, TCRdb called clonotypes with MiXCR, one entry per CDR3 protein. The table has nearly 600,000 distinct CDR3 sequences, 11% to 15% seen once. This specimen belongs to a study of T cells in Graves' hyperthyroidism and ophthalmopathy.

Material: blood. The rearrangement joins TRBV6-8 to TRBJ2-1, with D perhaps matching TRBD2 (6 bases). The receptor was derived from a woman between 25 and 40 years old with Graves' hyperthyroidism that later progressed to Graves' ophthalmopathy. The CDR3 reads CASSYSREIMNKQFF. CDR3 nucleotide sequence: TGTGCCAGCAGTTACTCACGGGAGATAATGAATAAGCAGTTCTTC.